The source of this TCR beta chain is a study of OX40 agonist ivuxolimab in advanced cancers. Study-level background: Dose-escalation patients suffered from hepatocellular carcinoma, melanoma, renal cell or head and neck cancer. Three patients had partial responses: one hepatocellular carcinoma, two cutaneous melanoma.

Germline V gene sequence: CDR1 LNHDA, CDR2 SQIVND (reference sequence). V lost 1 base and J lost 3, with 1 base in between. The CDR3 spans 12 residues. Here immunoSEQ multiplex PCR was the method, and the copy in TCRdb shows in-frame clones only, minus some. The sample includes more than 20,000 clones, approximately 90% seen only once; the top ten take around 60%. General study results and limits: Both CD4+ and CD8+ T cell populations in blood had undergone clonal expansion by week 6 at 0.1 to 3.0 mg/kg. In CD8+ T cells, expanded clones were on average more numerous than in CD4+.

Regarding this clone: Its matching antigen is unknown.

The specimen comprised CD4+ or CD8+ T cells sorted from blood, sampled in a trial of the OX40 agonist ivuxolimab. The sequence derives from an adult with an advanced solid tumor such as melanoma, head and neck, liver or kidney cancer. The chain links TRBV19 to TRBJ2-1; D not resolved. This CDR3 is CASSIGYNEQFF. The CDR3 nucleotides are TGTGCCAGTAGTATAGGCTACAATGAGCAGTTCTTC. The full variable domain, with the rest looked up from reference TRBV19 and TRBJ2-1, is DGGITQSPKYLFRKEGQNVTLSCEQNLNHDAMYWYRQDPGQGLRLIYYSQIVNDFQKGDIAEGYSVSREKKESFPLTVTSAQKNPTAFYLCASSIGYNEQFFGPGTRLTVL.